This T cell receptor beta chain emerged from a study of T cell clonotyping in hematopoietic cell transplantation. V was shortened by 2 bases and J by 8 bases, with 12 bases between the two germline ends. The germline V gene encodes CDR1 MNHEY and CDR2 SVGAGI. This CDR3 has 13 residues. Profiled with immunoSEQ multiplex PCR; TCRdb holds only in-frame clones, not every one. The sample carries fewer than 8,000 clones, roughly 94% recorded once. Material: peripheral blood mononuclear cells, obtained 30 days after allogeneic stem cell transplant. This receptor was identified in a male patient between 55 and 70 years old who had an allogeneic stem cell transplant from an unrelated donor, so T cells may come from the graft donor. Some clones in this sample may be carry-over from other donors' samples. The V call is TRBV6-5, the J call TRBJ1-2; D remains ambiguous. The CDR3 sequence: CASSYQYGVGYTF. CDR3 DNA sequence: TGTGCCAGCAGTTACCAGTATGGTGTGGGCTACACCTTC.